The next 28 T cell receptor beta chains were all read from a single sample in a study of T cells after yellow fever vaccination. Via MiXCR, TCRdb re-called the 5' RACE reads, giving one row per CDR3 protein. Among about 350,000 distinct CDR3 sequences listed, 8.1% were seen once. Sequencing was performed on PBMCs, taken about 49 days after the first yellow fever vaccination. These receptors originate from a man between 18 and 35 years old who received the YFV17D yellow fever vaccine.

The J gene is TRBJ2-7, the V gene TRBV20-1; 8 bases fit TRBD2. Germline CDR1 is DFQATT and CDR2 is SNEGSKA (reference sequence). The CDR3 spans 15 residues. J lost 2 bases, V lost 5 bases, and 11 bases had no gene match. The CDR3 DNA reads TGCAGTGCTGGGATAACTAGCGGCCTTACCTACGAGCAGTACTTC. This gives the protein CSAGITSGLTYEQYF.

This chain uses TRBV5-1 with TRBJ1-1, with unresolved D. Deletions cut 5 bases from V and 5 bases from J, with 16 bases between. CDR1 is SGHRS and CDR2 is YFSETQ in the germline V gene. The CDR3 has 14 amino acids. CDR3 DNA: TGCGCCAGCAGTCCAAATGAGGCCCGGACTGAAGCTTTCTTT. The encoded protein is CASSPNEARTEAFF.

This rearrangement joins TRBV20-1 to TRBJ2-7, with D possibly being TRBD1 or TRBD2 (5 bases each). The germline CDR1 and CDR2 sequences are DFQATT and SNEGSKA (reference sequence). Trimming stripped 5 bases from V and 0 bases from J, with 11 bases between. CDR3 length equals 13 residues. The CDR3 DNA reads TGCAGTGCTTCCGGGACCGACTCCTACGAGCAGTACTTC. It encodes CSASGTDSYEQYF.

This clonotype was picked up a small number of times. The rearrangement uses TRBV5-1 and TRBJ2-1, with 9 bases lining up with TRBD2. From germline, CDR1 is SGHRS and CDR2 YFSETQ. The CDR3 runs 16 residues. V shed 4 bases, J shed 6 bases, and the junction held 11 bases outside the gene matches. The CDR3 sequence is CASSQMSGGPANEQFF. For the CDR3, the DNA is TGCGCCAGCAGCCAAATGAGCGGGGGGCCCGCCAATGAGCAGTTCTTC.

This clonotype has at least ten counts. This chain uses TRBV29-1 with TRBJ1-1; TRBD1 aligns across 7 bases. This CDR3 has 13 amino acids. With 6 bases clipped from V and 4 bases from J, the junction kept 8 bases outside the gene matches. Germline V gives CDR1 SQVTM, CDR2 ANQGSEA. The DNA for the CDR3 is TGCAGCGTCGCTGGACAGGAAAGCACTGAAGCTTTCTTT. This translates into CSVAGQESTEAFF.

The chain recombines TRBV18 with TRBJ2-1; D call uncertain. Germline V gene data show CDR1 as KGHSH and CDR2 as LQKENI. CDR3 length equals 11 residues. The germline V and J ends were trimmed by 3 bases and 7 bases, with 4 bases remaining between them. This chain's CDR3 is CASSPLNEQFF. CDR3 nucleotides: TGTGCCAGCTCACCGTTGAATGAGCAGTTCTTC.

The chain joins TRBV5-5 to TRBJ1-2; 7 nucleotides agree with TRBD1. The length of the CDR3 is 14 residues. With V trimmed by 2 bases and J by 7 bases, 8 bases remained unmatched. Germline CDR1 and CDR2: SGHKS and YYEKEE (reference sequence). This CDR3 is CASSLTRDRGGYTF. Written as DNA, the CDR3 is TGTGCCAGCAGCTTAACTAGGGACAGAGGTGGCTACACCTTC.

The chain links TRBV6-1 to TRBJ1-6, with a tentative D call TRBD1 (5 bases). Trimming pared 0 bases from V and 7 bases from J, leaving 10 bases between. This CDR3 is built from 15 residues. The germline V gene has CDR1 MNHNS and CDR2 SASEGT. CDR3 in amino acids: CASSEAPGINSPLHF. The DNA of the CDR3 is TGTGCCAGCAGTGAAGCACCAGGGATCAATTCACCCCTCCACTTT.

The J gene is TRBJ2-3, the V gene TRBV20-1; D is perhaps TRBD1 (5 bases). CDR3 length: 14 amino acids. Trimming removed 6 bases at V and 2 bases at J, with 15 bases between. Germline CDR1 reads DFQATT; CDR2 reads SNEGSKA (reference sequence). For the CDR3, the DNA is TGCAGTGCCTTACGTACAGGAATCACAGATACGCAGTATTTT. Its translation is CSALRTGITDTQYF.

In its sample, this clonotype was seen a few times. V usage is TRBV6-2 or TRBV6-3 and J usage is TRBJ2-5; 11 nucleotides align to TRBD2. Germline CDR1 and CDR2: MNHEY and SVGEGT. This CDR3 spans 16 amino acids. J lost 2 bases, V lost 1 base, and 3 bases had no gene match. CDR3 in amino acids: CASSYFPSGGQETQYF. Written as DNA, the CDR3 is TGTGCCAGCAGTTACTTCCCTAGCGGGGGGCAAGAGACCCAGTACTTC.

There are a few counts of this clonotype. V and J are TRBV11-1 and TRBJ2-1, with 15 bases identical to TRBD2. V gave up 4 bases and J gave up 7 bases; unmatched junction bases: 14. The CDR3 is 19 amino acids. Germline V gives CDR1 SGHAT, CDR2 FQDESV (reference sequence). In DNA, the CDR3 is TGTGCCAGCAGCTGGAGTCCGGGACTAGCGGGGGGCCGGTGGAATGAGCAGTTCTTC. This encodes CASSWSPGLAGGRWNEQFF.

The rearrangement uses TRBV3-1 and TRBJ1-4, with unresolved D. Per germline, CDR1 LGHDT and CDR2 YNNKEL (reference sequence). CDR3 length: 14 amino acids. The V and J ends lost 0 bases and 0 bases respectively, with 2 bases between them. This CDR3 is CASSQDATNEKLFF. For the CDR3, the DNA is TGTGCCAGCAGCCAAGATGCAACTAATGAAAAACTGTTTTTT.

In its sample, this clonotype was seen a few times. The CDR3 nucleotides read TGCAGTGCTAGAACAGGGGGGCCAGATACGCAGTATTTT. This encodes CSARTGGPDTQYF. The rearrangement uses TRBV20-1 and TRBJ2-3; TRBD1 agrees at 8 bases. With V trimmed by 2 bases and J by 4 bases, 2 bases remained unmatched. CDR3 size: 13 residues. Germline V gives CDR1 DFQATT, CDR2 SNEGSKA (reference sequence).

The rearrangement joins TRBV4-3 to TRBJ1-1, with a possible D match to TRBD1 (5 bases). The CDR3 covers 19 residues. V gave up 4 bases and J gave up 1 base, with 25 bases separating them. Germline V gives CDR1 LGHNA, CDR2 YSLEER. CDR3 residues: CASSRYGARNTVRNTEAFF. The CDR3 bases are TGCGCCAGCAGCCGATACGGGGCAAGGAACACTGTGAGGAACACTGAAGCTTTCTTT.

CDR3 nucleotide sequence: TGTGCCAGCAGCTTGGGGGGGGCAGGGAACACAGATACGCAGTATTTT. Its protein product is CASSLGGAGNTDTQYF. The J gene is TRBJ2-3, the V gene TRBV5-6; D possibly matches TRBD1 or TRBD2 (6 bases each). This CDR3 is 16 amino acids long. V lost 0 bases and J 2 bases, leaving 13 bases between the germline ends. Per germline, CDR1 SGHDT and CDR2 YYEEEE.

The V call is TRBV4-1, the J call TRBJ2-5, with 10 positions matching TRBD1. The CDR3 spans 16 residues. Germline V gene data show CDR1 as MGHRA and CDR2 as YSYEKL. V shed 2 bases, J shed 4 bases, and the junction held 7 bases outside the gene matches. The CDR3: CASSQSGTGDRETQYF. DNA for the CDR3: TGCGCCAGCAGCCAATCCGGGACAGGGGATCGAGAGACCCAGTACTTC.

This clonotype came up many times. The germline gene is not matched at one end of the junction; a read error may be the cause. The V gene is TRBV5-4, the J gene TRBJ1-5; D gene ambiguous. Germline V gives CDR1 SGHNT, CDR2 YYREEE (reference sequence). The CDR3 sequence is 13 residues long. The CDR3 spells CASSLGENQPQHF. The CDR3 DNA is TGCGCCAGCAGCCTCGGGGAAAATCAGCCCCAGCATTTT.

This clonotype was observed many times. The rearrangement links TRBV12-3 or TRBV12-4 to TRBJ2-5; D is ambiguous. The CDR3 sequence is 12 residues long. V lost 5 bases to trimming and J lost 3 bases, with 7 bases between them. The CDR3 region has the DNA TGTGCCAGCAGTCTCAACAAAGAGACCCAGTACTTC. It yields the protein CASSLNKETQYF.

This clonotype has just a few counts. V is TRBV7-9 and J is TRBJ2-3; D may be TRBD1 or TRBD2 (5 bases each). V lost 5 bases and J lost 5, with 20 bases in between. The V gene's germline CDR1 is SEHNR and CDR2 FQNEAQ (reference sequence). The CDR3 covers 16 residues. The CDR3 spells CASSPWDGRSRDTQYF. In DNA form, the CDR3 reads TGTGCCAGCAGCCCCTGGGACGGCCGAAGTAGAGATACGCAGTATTTT.

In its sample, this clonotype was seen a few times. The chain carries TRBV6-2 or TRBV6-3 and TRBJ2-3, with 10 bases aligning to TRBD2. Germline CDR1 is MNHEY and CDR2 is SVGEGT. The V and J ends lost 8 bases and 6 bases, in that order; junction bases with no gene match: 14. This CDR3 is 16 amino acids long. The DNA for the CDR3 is TGTGCCAGCCGCCTATCACTAGCGGGGAGCTTTGATACGCAGTATTTT. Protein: CASRLSLAGSFDTQYF.

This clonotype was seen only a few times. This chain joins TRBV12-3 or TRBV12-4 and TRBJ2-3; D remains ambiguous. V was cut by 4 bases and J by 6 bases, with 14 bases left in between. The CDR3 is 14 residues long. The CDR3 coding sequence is TGTGCCAGCAGTTACCTATTAGGGCTGGATACGCAGTATTTT. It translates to CASSYLLGLDTQYF.

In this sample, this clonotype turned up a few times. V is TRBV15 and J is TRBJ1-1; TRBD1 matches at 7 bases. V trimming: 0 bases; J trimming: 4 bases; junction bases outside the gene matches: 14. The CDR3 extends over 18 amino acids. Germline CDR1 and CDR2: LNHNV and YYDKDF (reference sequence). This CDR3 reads CATSRDSGRGHGGTEAFF. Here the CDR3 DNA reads TGTGCCACCAGCAGAGATTCTGGTAGGGGGCACGGTGGCACTGAAGCTTTCTTT.

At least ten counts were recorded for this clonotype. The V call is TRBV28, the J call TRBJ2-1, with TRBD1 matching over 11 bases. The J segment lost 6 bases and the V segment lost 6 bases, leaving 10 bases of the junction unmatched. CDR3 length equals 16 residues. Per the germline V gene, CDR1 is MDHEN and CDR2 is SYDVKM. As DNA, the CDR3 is TGTGCCAGCAGGGACAGGGGGCGCGGAAACGGCAATGAGCAGTTCTTC. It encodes CASRDRGRGNGNEQFF.

CDR3 loop: CASTIGISDTGELFF. Written as DNA, the CDR3 is TGTGCCAGCACTATTGGGATCTCGGACACCGGGGAGCTGTTTTTT. The V gene is TRBV7-9, the J gene TRBJ2-2; D remains ambiguous. V was trimmed by 7 bases and J by 3 bases, leaving 15 bases between them. There are 15 residues in the CDR3. Per the germline V gene, CDR1 is SEHNR and CDR2 is FQNEAQ (reference sequence).

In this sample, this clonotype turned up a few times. CDR3 nucleotides: TGCGCCAGCAGCCAAGATCGAGGGGTTACGGGAGAGACCCAGTACTTC. Translation: CASSQDRGVTGETQYF. This chain uses TRBV4-1 with TRBJ2-5; either TRBD1 or TRBD2 may supply D (5 bases each). The CDR3 runs to 16 residues. V was pared by 0 bases and J by 4 bases, with 15 bases between. From germline, CDR1 is MGHRA and CDR2 YSYEKL.

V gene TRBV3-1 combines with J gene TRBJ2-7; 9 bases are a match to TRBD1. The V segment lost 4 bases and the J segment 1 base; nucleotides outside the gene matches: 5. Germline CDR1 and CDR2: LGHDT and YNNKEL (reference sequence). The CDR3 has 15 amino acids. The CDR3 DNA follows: TGTGCCAGCAGCCCAACCGGGACAGGGTCCTACGAGCAGTACTTC. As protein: CASSPTGTGSYEQYF.

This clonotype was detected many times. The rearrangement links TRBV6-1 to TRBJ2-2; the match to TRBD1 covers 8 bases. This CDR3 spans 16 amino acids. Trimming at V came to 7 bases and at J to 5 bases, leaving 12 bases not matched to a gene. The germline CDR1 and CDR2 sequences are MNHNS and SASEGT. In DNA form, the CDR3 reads TGTGCCAGCACCCTCCGGTCGAACAGGGGGACCGGGGAGCTGTTTTTT. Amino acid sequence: CASTLRSNRGTGELFF.

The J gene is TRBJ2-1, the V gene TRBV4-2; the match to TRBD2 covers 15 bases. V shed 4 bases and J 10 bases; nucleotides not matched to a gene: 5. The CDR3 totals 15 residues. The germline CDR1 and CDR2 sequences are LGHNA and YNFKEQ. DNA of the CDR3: TGTGCCAGCAGCCCAGGGACTAGCGGGGGGAGCGAGCAGTTCTTC. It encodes CASSPGTSGGSEQFF.